What follows describes a single TCR beta chain. Its antigen remains unidentified. This record comes from a study of T-cell reconstitution after alpha-beta-depleted transplantation in children. General study points: Most T-cell counts and diversity one year after the transplant came from T cells that were newly produced.

This sample's TCRbeta library carried unique molecular identifier barcodes. Each CDR3 protein is one row after TCRdb ran MiXCR on the PCR reads. The sample lists under 750,000 distinct CDR3 sequences; approximately 22% were seen once. The clonotype comes from a boy less than two years old who had a stem cell transplant for acute myeloid leukemia, so the T cells may come from the graft donor. The input for sequencing was PBMCs, mostly from graft donor cells, taken 360 days after TCRalphabeta/CD19-depleted stem cell transplant.

The CDR3 DNA is TGCAGTGCTAGAGATTCCCAGGGGGCCTTGAGGTACAATGAGCAGTTCTTC. Its protein product is CSARDSQGALRYNEQFF. The chain has TRBV20-1 and TRBJ2-1, with TRBD1 matching over 8 bases. CDR3 length: 17 residues. Trimming at V came to 0 bases and at J to 4 bases, leaving 11 bases not matched to a gene. CDR1 and CDR2 from the germline V gene are DFQATT and SNEGSKA (reference sequence).